This is a list of T cell receptor beta chains from one sample in a study of beta chain features in type 1 diabetes. Profiling relied on immunoSEQ multiplex PCR, and the TCRdb table lists in-frame clones only, not all of them. The table records about 150,000 clones, around 9% of them present only once. Source material: central memory CD4+ T cells from blood. The source of these receptors is a woman aged 25-40 years with type 1 diabetes. CDR3s include the opening cysteine and the closing phenylalanine or tryptophan. A D gene is named only where the DNA matches it firmly. Clone size is stated in some rows and not others, as once, few, many or a class when expanded.

V: TRBV5-1
D: TRBD2
J: TRBJ2-3
size: few
DNA: TGCGCCAGCAGCCCAGCACTAATGGTAGCGGGAGGAGTAGATACGCAGTATTTT
CDR3: CASSPALMVAGGVDTQYF

V: TRBV29-1
D: NA
J: TRBJ1-5
size: NA
DNA: TGCAGCGTAATACAACAGGGATTCGGTCAGCCCCAGCATTTT
CDR3: CSVIQQGFGQPQHF

V: TRBV7-2
D: NA
J: TRBJ2-7
size: many
DNA: TGTGCCAGCAGCTTAGACAGCTCCTACGAGCAGTACTTC
CDR3: CASSLDSSYEQYF

V: TRBV7-8
D: TRBD2
J: TRBJ2-1
size: few
DNA: TGTGCCAGCACCAAGCGGGGTAACTCCTACAATGAGCAGTTCTTC
CDR3: CASTKRGNSYNEQFF

V: TRBV19
D: NA
J: TRBJ2-7
size: NA
DNA: TGTGCCAGTTCCGGATTAAGAGAGGGCTACGAGCAGTACTTC
CDR3: CASSGLREGYEQYF

V: TRBV25-1
D: NA
J: TRBJ2-5
size: NA
DNA: TGTGCCAGCAGTGAATCTGGGGGCGAGACCCAGTACTTC
CDR3: CASSESGGETQYF

V: TRBV5-1
D: NA
J: TRBJ1-2
size: NA
DNA: TGCGCCAGCAGCAGTACAGTGGATGGCTACACCTTC
CDR3: CASSSTVDGYTF

V: TRBV6-6
D: TRBD1
J: TRBJ1-4
size: NA
DNA: TGTGCCAGCAGGAAGACAGGGGACGGTGAAAAACTGTTTTTT
CDR3: CASRKTGDGEKLFF

V: TRBV5-4
D: TRBD1
J: TRBJ1-4
size: few
DNA: TGTGCCAGCAGCTTGGGACAGGGGGCAACTAATGAAAAACTGTTTTTT
CDR3: CASSLGQGATNEKLFF

V: TRBV15
D: NA
J: TRBJ1-1
size: few
DNA: TGTGCCACCAGCGATGGGACATTCAACACTGAAGCTTTCTTT
CDR3: CATSDGTFNTEAFF

V: TRBV14
D: TRBD2
J: TRBJ2-3
size: NA
DNA: TGTGCCAGCAGCCAAGTAGCGGGAGCAGTAGATACGCAGTATTTT
CDR3: CASSQVAGAVDTQYF

V: TRBV28
D: TRBD2
J: TRBJ2-3
size: few
DNA: TGTGCCAGCAAACCGGGACTAGCGTACGATACGCAGTATTTT
CDR3: CASKPGLAYDTQYF

V: TRBV7-9
D: TRBD2
J: TRBJ2-7
size: few
DNA: TGTGCCAGCAGCTTCTCTAGTAGCGGGAGGCCCCACGAGCAGTACTTC
CDR3: CASSFSSSGRPHEQYF

V: TRBV29-1
D: TRBD2
J: TRBJ2-5
size: NA
DNA: TGCAGCGTTTGTACTAGCGGAGAGACCCAGTACTTC
CDR3: CSVCTSGETQYF

V: TRBV6-1
D: NA
J: TRBJ1-4
size: few
DNA: TGTGCCAGCAGCCCAGAGGGAAAACTGTTTTTT
CDR3: CASSPEGKLFF

V: TRBV7-2
D: TRBD1
J: TRBJ1-1
size: NA
DNA: TGTGCCAGCAGCTTAGCGCTTGTGGGGACAGGGAACACTGAAGCTTTCTTT
CDR3: CASSLALVGTGNTEAFF

V: TRBV29-1
D: NA
J: TRBJ2-5
size: NA
DNA: TGCAGCGTTGAACGACAGTTCGGGGAGACCCAGTACTTC
CDR3: CSVERQFGETQYF

V: TRBV12-5
D: NA
J: TRBJ2-5
size: few
DNA: TGTGCTAGTGGTTTGTCGACTGGGGAGGAGACCCAGTACTTC
CDR3: CASGLSTGEETQYF

V: TRBV29-1
D: TRBD1
J: TRBJ2-3
size: NA
DNA: TGCAGCGTTGTCGGTACCATAGCCGGGACAGCAGATACGCAGTATTTT
CDR3: CSVVGTIAGTADTQYF

V: TRBV7-9
D: NA
J: TRBJ2-5
size: NA
DNA: TGTGCCAGCAGCTTAGTTGAGGGGACCCAGTACTTC
CDR3: CASSLVEGTQYF

V: TRBV30
D: NA
J: TRBJ2-4
size: few
DNA: TGTGCCTGGGAGGGGGAAGCCAAAAACATTCAGTACTTC
CDR3: CAWEGEAKNIQYF

V: TRBV5-4
D: NA
J: TRBJ2-7
size: many
DNA: TGTGCCAGCAGCTTGGAGCAGGACTCCTACGAGCAGTACTTC
CDR3: CASSLEQDSYEQYF

V: TRBV18
D: TRBD2
J: TRBJ2-1
size: few
DNA: TGTGCCAGCTCACCGCGAGCGGGAGCGGAGGAGTTCTTC
CDR3: CASSPRAGAEEFF

V: TRBV19
D: NA
J: TRBJ2-1
size: few
DNA: TGTGCCAGTAGTATAGTGTACAGATCCAATGAGCAGTTCTTC
CDR3: CASSIVYRSNEQFF

V: TRBV28
D: NA
J: TRBJ1-2
size: few
DNA: TGTGCCAGCAGTTTACCCCTACAGGGATTCTATGGCTACACCTTC
CDR3: CASSLPLQGFYGYTF

V: TRBV4-1
D: TRBD2
J: TRBJ2-1
size: NA
DNA: TGCGCCAGCAGCCCCGCGGAGGCTAGCGGGACTGAGCAGTTCTTC
CDR3: CASSPAEASGTEQFF

V: TRBV19
D: TRBD1
J: TRBJ1-1
size: few
DNA: TGTGCCAGTAGTATAGTTCCGACAGGGTCGAGTGGAGCTTTCTTT
CDR3: CASSIVPTGSSGAFF

V: TRBV11-2
D: TRBD1
J: TRBJ2-7
size: NA
DNA: TGTGCCAGCAGCTTAAGCGGACAGGACTACGAGCAGTACTTC
CDR3: CASSLSGQDYEQYF

V: TRBV6-6
D: NA
J: TRBJ2-7
size: NA
DNA: TGTGCCATCAGAGGGGACTACGAGCAGTACTTC
CDR3: CAIRGDYEQYF

V: TRBV27
D: NA
J: TRBJ1-2
size: NA
DNA: TGTGCCAGCAGTCCACTCGGGAGGAACTATGGCTACACCTTC
CDR3: CASSPLGRNYGYTF

V: TRBV19
D: TRBD1
J: TRBJ2-7
size: NA
DNA: TGTGCCACCCGTTGGGGGACAGGAGGCTACGAGCAGTACTTC
CDR3: CATRWGTGGYEQYF

V: TRBV9
D: NA
J: TRBJ2-7
size: NA
DNA: TGTGCCAGCAGCCGTGAGGGTGGGTCCTACGAGCAGTACTTC
CDR3: CASSREGGSYEQYF

V: TRBV11-2
D: NA
J: TRBJ2-1
size: few
DNA: TGTGCCAGCAGCTTAATGGTAGCGGAGAATGAGCAGTTCTTC
CDR3: CASSLMVAENEQFF

V: TRBV5-1
D: NA
J: TRBJ2-5
size: few
DNA: TGCGCCAGCTCACGACTCCAGGCGGGCCAAGAGACCCAGTACTTC
CDR3: CASSRLQAGQETQYF

V: TRBV6-1
D: NA
J: TRBJ2-1
size: NA
DNA: TGTGCCAGCCTGCTCGGGGGCTCCTACAATGAGCAGTTCTTC
CDR3: CASLLGGSYNEQFF

V: TRBV4-2
D: TRBD1
J: TRBJ2-2
size: NA
DNA: TGTGCCAGCAGCCAAGGGACAGGGGTCATCACCGGGGAGCTGTTTTTT
CDR3: CASSQGTGVITGELFF

V: TRBV29-1
D: TRBD1
J: TRBJ1-5
size: NA
DNA: TGCAGCGTTGCAGACAGGGAGGGTCAGCCCCAGCATTTT
CDR3: CSVADREGQPQHF

V: TRBV29-1
D: NA
J: TRBJ1-2
size: few
DNA: TGCAGCCCCCAGGGGCCACGGGGCTACACCTTC
CDR3: CSPQGPRGYTF

V: TRBV10-3
D: NA
J: TRBJ2-5
size: few
DNA: TGTGCCATCAGGGACCGGGGGGAGACCCAGTACTTC
CDR3: CAIRDRGETQYF

V: TRBV5-1
D: NA
J: TRBJ2-6
size: few
DNA: TGCGCCAGCAGCCGGAGCTCTGGGGCCAACGTCCTGACTTTC
CDR3: CASSRSSGANVLTF

V: TRBV5-1
D: NA
J: TRBJ2-3
size: NA
DNA: TGCGCCAGCAGCTTACGAACTCCTAGCACAGATACGCAGTATTTT
CDR3: CASSLRTPSTDTQYF

V: TRBV30
D: TRBD1
J: TRBJ1-2
size: NA
DNA: TGTGCCTGGAGTACAAGGACAGGGGGCGGCTACACCTTC
CDR3: CAWSTRTGGGYTF

V: TRBV2
D: TRBD2
J: TRBJ2-7
size: few
DNA: TGTGCCAGCATTGAACCGGGACGGGGGGACTACGAGCAGTACTTC
CDR3: CASIEPGRGDYEQYF

V: TRBV11-2
D: NA
J: TRBJ2-5
size: few
DNA: TGTGCCAGCAGCCTATCTTGGACGGGGTGGGAGACCCAGTACTTC
CDR3: CASSLSWTGWETQYF

V: TRBV6-6
D: NA
J: TRBJ2-5
size: few
DNA: TGTGCCACCGCCGTCGCGGGAGAGACCCAGTACTTC
CDR3: CATAVAGETQYF

V: TRBV18
D: NA
J: TRBJ2-3
size: few
DNA: TGTGCCAGCTCAGATTCGGGGGACCGCACAGATACGCAGTATTTT
CDR3: CASSDSGDRTDTQYF